This T cell receptor (beta chain) came from a study of T cell responses to AZD1222 COVID-19 vaccine (dated by TCRdb to 2020 to 2023). With respect to the entire study: A total of about 230 trial participants underwent TCR sequencing, of whom nearly 210 received two doses of AZD1222 and about 26 received two doses of the MenACWY control vaccine. Trial participants were enrolled by age into subgroups of 18-55, 56-69 and 70-plus years, and about 150, 27 and 61 TCR-sequenced participants, respectively, were included in these subgroups.

In the case of this clone: No cognate antigen has been identified for it. The sample holds no much larger clone one base away, and base qualities are not on file.

The sample's time point label, decoded: about 28 days (+/-7) after the second vaccine dose. Because spike-specific TCR depth and breadth did not differ between the two schedules, AZD1222 recipients who got a second dose at roughly 4 weeks were pooled with those who got a second dose at roughly 12 weeks. Vaccinee samples came from UK trials COV001 and COV002, including a single-blind randomized controlled phase 2/3 trial of AZD1222 (ChAdOx1 nCoV-19) in healthy adults. For TCRbeta chain sequencing, PBMC samples were collected from trial participants at day 0 and at day 28 after the second dose. Its CDR3 holds 17 amino acids, cysteine through phenylalanine. Only the CDR3 region is kept as DNA, spanning 51 bases read in frame from base 1. The CDR3 regions of human TCRbeta chains were analyzed by immunosequencing. The original pipeline was this. Repertoire TCRs were matched against a reference library of SARS-CoV-2-specific TCRs generated with the MIRA antigen-specificity platform. Breadth meant the fraction of unique TCRs that were SARS-CoV-2-associated, whereas depth meant the fraction of total T cells that were SARS-CoV-2-associated. Using the MIRA data, each spike-specific TCR was mapped to the spike region that the TCR reacts to and placed in a CD4 or CD8 class. Log10-transformed breadth and depth values were compared by one-way ANOVA with Sidak's multiple comparisons tests. Sourced from immuneACCESS, this table was stored by TCRdb with only in-frame sequences that have V and J called. A share of the clones is absent; for the studies checked, an unresolved V gene accounts for under half, and the remainder has no known explanation. V and J calls and clone size are given by that table; D and trimming were obtained from the DNA. The sample includes 70,000 to 85,000 clones, with about 83% observed a single time. In total, the top ten clones hold 1.3% of the sample.

Broad study findings and their caveats: Spike-specific TCR breadth and depth rose significantly after two AZD1222 doses compared with day 0 and with MenACWY recipients. Reportedly, close to half of the unique spike-specific TCRs recognized epitopes lying outside the regions that are mutated in the B.1.351 and B.1.1.7 variants. Conclusions about previously exposed vaccinees are limited because only six or seven AZD1222 recipients were SARS-CoV-2 seropositive at baseline. The vaccine-associated CD4 TCRs covered the entire spike protein, and the dominant responses fell in regions 160-218 and 743-854. The 56-69-year group was small, and its depth increase did not reach significance, likely because of low power. Because no day 14 peak-response samples were available, repertoires were characterized only after the peak T cell response. Participants were mostly white British, with more females than males. The authors suggested clonal diversity may have been underestimated.

The receptor comes from an adult who received the AZD1222 COVID-19 vaccine. The sequencing used peripheral blood, collected 28 days after the second AZD1222 dose. The receptor chain draws on TRBV1 and TRBJ2-1; the table's D call TRBD2 went unverified against the DNA. TRBV1 is reported as a pseudogene. In nucleotide form, the sequence is TGCACCAGCAGCCAAGATCCGGGACTAGCGGGAGATAATGAGCAGTTCTTC. This encodes CTSSQDPGLAGDNEQFF.